This passage covers 9 T cell receptor beta chains from one sample sequenced in a study of tumor-infiltrating lymphocytes in oesophageal squamous cell carcinoma. TCRdb processed the PCR reads anew with MiXCR; each CDR3 protein has one entry. The top ten clones hold 14% of a sample with about 14,000 distinct CDR3 sequences, roughly half of them seen once. The sample consisted of blood. Every receptor here comes from a male donor with esophageal squamous cell carcinoma.

Ten or more counts support this clonotype. The chain carries TRBV18 and TRBJ2-5; TRBD2 matches at 7 bases. Trimming cost V 0 bases and J 1 base; bases outside gene matches: 2. The CDR3 length is 15 residues. The germline CDR1 and CDR2 sequences are KGHSH and LQKENI. Written as DNA, the CDR3 is TGTGCCAGCTCACCACCGGGGAGGGCCCAAGAGACCCAGTACTTC. It translates to CASSPPGRAQETQYF.

In the case of this clonotype: The CDR3 does not close with the conserved phenylalanine or tryptophan, likely indicating a read error. The limits of the CDR3 on the DNA are not certain, so only TCRdb's listed CDR3 is given. The rearrangement links TRBV7-6 to TRBJ2-1; no DNA check was done on the table's D call, TRBD2. The CDR3 contains 8 residues when both ends are counted. Per germline, CDR1 SGHVS and CDR2 FNYEAQ. CDR3 sequence: CASSLGAG.

This clonotype has more than one count but fewer than ten. The chain carries TRBV7-2 and TRBJ1-2; 9 bases match TRBD1. The CDR3 sequence is 16 residues long. Trimming removed 1 base from V and 3 bases from J; junction bases left unmatched: 6. Germline CDR1 and CDR2: SGHTA and FQGNSA. Here the CDR3 DNA reads TGTGCCAGCAGCTTAGGAGGTGGACAGGGGTACTATGGCTACACCTTC. This codes for CASSLGGGQGYYGYTF.

V gene TRBV7-8 combines with J gene TRBJ2-1; 9 positions match TRBD1. The end of the DNA is better explained by TRBJ2-7, so the J call may be wrong. The CDR3 length is 16 residues. CDR1 and CDR2 from the germline V gene are SGHVS and FQNEAQ. The CDR3 region has the DNA TGTGCCAGCAGCTTAGAAGCCTTGGACAGGGGTTACGAGCAGTACTTC. This codes for CASSLEALDRGYEQYF.

CDR3 sequence (DNA): TGTGCCATCAGTGCAATCCGGGAGGAGGGATACGAGCAGTACTTC. It encodes CAISAIREEGYEQYF. The rearrangement uses TRBV10-3 and TRBJ2-6; TRBD2 matches at 7 bases. The end of the DNA fits TRBJ2-7 better, so the J call may be wrong. CDR3 length: 15 amino acids. Germline V gene sequence: CDR1 ENHRY, CDR2 SYGVKD.

This chain uses TRBV11-2 with TRBJ2-1, with 10 nucleotides matching TRBD2. The J call may be mistaken, given a closer DNA end match to TRBJ2-5. The CDR3 consists of 15 residues. Per germline, CDR1 SGHAT and CDR2 FQNNGV. For the CDR3, the DNA is TGTGCCAGCAGCTTACGAGCGGGAGGGCCGGAAACCCAGTACTTC. As protein: CASSLRAGGPETQYF.

This clonotype was recorded at least ten times. V gene TRBV5-3 combines with J gene TRBJ2-7; 8 nucleotides align to TRBD2. TRBV5-3 is noted as an ORF with a role that remains uncertain. The junction had 8 bases not matched to a gene; V was cut back by 4 bases and J by 5 bases. This CDR3 is 14 amino acids long. In nucleotides, the CDR3 is TGTGCCAGAAGCCAACCGGGGGGGGCACACGAGCAGTACTTC. Its translation: CARSQPGGAHEQYF.

The chain employs TRBV28 and TRBJ1-4; unclear D gene. This CDR3 spans 14 amino acids. Germline-derived CDR1 and CDR2 are MDHEN and SYDVKM. V was clipped by 3 bases and J by 1 base, with 6 bases between them. The CDR3 DNA follows: TGTGCCAGCAGTTTCTGGGGAACTAATGAAAAACTGTTTTTT. Protein sequence: CASSFWGTNEKLFF.

CDR3 in amino acids: CASSPHRQGGYF. CDR3 sequence (DNA): TGTGCCAGCAGTCCACACCGACAGGGAGGTTACTTC. The rearrangement links TRBV28 to TRBJ2-7; D possibly corresponds to TRBD1 (7 bases). V gave up 5 bases and J gave up 13 bases, with 18 bases separating them. CDR3 length equals 12 residues. Per the germline V gene, CDR1 is MDHEN and CDR2 is SYDVKM.